This record concerns one T cell receptor (beta chain) sequence. What antigen it recognizes has not been identified. This sample was included in a study of T cells expressing NK-cell markers (dated by TCRdb to the early 2020s). For the wider study: Three sorted T-cell subsets (CD3+CD56+NKG2C+, CD3+CD56+NKG2C- and CD3+CD56-NKG2C+) from several donors had their TCR beta-chain repertoires profiled. Of the eight sequenced donors, seven were found to be HCMV-seropositive and one was found to be HCMV-seronegative. The eight sequenced donors were randomly selected healthy volunteers, three men and five women. Illumina HiSeq 2000/2500, MiSeq or NextSeq was used to sequence libraries as 2 x 150 bp reads.

The investigation overall reported the following: Those dominant clonotypes were again the most abundant among CD3+CD56-NKG2C+ cells in a few donors, at about 25-65%. It remained unclear whether the expanded NKG2C-expressing T cell clones were specific for HCMV antigens. In several donors, the dominant CD3+CD56+NKG2C+ clonotypes were found to rank among the top 10 CD8+ clonotypes and to make up roughly 1.0-7.0% of CD8+ T cells.

TCRdb names Illumina HiSeq 2000 as the instrument used. The TCR beta cDNA libraries were made using 5'RACE template switching, a step that added both a universal primer site and unique molecular identifiers. Priming for cDNA synthesis came from the TCR beta constant segment, and two successive PCR amplification steps followed. The study's processing was this. Reads were demultiplexed and grouped by UMI with MIGEC, and clonotypes were assembled and quantified with MiTCR. To remove erroneous sequences, TCR cDNA sequences were retained only when supported by two or more reads. The tcR package was used for downstream repertoire analysis, and clonotypes were matched between fractions using CDR3 nucleotide sequence together with V segment. VDJmatch was used to annotate antigen specificity against VDJdb, with one amino acid substitution in CDR3 allowed. TCRdb reprocessed the reads into one record per CDR3 protein sequence, lacking DNA. None of the V and J calls come from the authors' own analysis; TCRdb made them. This sample's listing comprises 550,000 to 600,000 distinct CDR3 sequences. The top ten clones comprise roughly 3.4% of the sample.

A commercial ELISA kit detecting HCMV-specific IgG in serum was used to determine HCMV serostatus. Peripheral blood mononuclear cells were isolated from blood by Ficoll density gradient centrifugation. This receptor was identified in a man aged 18 to 35 in good health. Donor details come from another sample of the same person, matched by shared clones. The sample taken for sequencing was blood T cells: a sorted CD56 or NKG2C T cell subset, CD4+ or CD8+ T cells, or bulk PBMC T cells (not recorded which).

The CDR3 protein sequence reads: CSAGTDMGDLHF. The chain employs TRBV20-1 and TRBJ1-6; lacking DNA, the TRBD1 call made by TCRdb goes unchecked. The CDR3 contains 12 residues, cysteine and phenylalanine counted. The protein alone is recorded here. For CDR1 and CDR2, the germline V gene (reference sequence) lists DFQATT and SNEGSKA.